The present entry profiles one T cell receptor beta chain with its context. In germline, CDR1 is SGHTA, CDR2 FQGNSA. V lost 0 bases and J lost 9, with 14 bases in between. There are 15 residues in the CDR3. TCR beta CDR3 regions were amplified from RNA transcripts. RT-PCR in the first round (using the HTBI primer set) targeted the TCR CDR3. One entry per CDR3 protein, called by TCRdb with MiXCR from the multiplex PCR reads. The data hold roughly 510,000 distinct CDR3 sequences, with 35% to 50% observed a single time. This entry belongs to a study of T cells in Graves' hyperthyroidism and ophthalmopathy. Investigators excluded patients with uncontrolled infection, other autoimmune disease, pregnancy or lactation.

This sequence originates from an adult woman with Graves' disease, either hyperthyroidism or ophthalmopathy (not recorded which). Sequencing used peripheral blood or thyroid tissue (not recorded which). The V gene is TRBV7-2, the J gene TRBJ2-2, with a tentative D call TRBD2 (6 bases). The CDR3 DNA reads as TGTGCCAGCAGCTTAGCGAGCGGAGGGGTGAGGGAGCTGTTTTTT. Protein: CASSLASGGVRELFF.